The 25 T cell receptor beta chains in this list originate from one sample, sequenced in a study of control samples from healthy donors and cancer patients. Repertoires were generated with immunoSEQ multiplex PCR, while TCRdb's copy carries only in-frame clones and drops some. Found here are 150,000 to 180,000 clones, 94% of them singletons; the top ten hold approximately 5.5%. Sequencing was carried out using blood. The receptors were gathered from a man aged 40-49 years in good health.

This sequence joins TRBV5-6 and TRBJ1-6; D is uncertain. V dropped 4 bases and J dropped 7 bases, with 9 bases sitting between them. This CDR3 is built from 13 residues. Germline lookup yields CDR1 SGHDT and CDR2 YYEEEE. The CDR3 reads CASSPTENSPLHF. CDR3 nucleotides: TGTGCCAGCAGCCCGACGGAGAATTCACCCCTCCACTTT. Using reference TRBV5-6 and TRBJ1-6 for the parts outside the CDR3, the full variable domain is DAGVTQSPTHLIKTRGQQVTLRCSPKSGHDTVSWYQQALGQGPQFIFQYYEEEERQRGNFPDRFSGHQFPNYSSELNVNALLLGDSALYLCASSPTENSPLHFGNGTRLTVT.

The chain employs TRBV18 and TRBJ2-1; D may correspond to TRBD1 or TRBD2 (7 bases each). CDR1 and CDR2 from the germline V gene are KGHSH and LQKENI. V was trimmed by 2 bases and J by 9 bases, leaving 20 bases between them. There are 16 residues in the CDR3. The CDR3 DNA sequence: TGTGCCAGCTCACCATATTTTGAACAGGGGAGGGGTGAGCAGTTCTTC. This encodes CASSPYFEQGRGEQFF.

The chain employs TRBV18 and TRBJ2-5; possibly TRBD1 or TRBD2 for D (6 bases each). The CDR3 runs 13 residues. V gave up 6 bases and J gave up 1 base, with 9 bases separating them. Germline-derived CDR1 and CDR2 are KGHSH and LQKENI. The CDR3 region is CASSGGPQETQYF. DNA for the CDR3: TGTGCCAGCTCGGGGGGCCCCCAAGAGACCCAGTACTTC.

The J gene is TRBJ1-5, the V gene TRBV5-4, with 7 bases aligning to TRBD1. Germline V gives CDR1 SGHNT, CDR2 YYREEE (reference sequence). V lost 4 bases to trimming and J lost 4 bases; unmatched junction nucleotides: 14. The CDR3 contains 17 residues. CDR3 nucleotides: TGTGCCAGCAGCCAAGGGCCGGGATCGGGACAGAATCAGCCCCAGCATTTT. Translating it yields CASSQGPGSGQNQPQHF.

CDR3 bases: TGTGCCAGCAGCTTAGGTTCCCGCCGGGACAGTAACACAGATACGCAGTATTTT. It encodes CASSLGSRRDSNTDTQYF. The chain is built from TRBV7-9 and TRBJ2-3; 7 positions agree with TRBD1. Germline CDR1 is SEHNR and CDR2 is FQNEAQ (reference sequence). V dropped 1 base and J dropped 2; count of bases not matched to a gene: 12. The CDR3 loop spans 18 amino acids.

V usage is TRBV19 and J usage is TRBJ1-5; 10 positions agree with TRBD1. The germline gives CDR1 LNHDA, CDR2 SQIVND (reference sequence). The CDR3 is 16 amino acids. V lost 10 bases, J lost 3 bases, and 12 bases stayed unmatched. CDR3 coding DNA: TGTGCCACTCAAGACAGGGGGCCCGCTCCCAATCAGCCCCAGCATTTT. It codes for CATQDRGPAPNQPQHF.

The CDR3: CASSPGTTGELFF. The CDR3 region has the DNA TGTGCCAGCAGCCCCGGTACCACCGGGGAGCTGTTTTTT. The V call is TRBV7-7, the J call TRBJ2-2; D ambiguous. This CDR3 has 13 residues. Germline CDR1 SSHAT, CDR2 FNYEAQ (reference sequence). V was shortened by 5 bases and J by 4 bases, with 8 bases between the two germline ends. The full variable domain, rest sourced from reference TRBV7-7 and TRBJ2-2, is GAGVSQSPRYKVTKRGQDVTLRCDPISSHATLYWYQQALGQGPEFLTYFNYEAQPDKSGLPSDRFSAERPEGSISTLTIQRTEQRDSAMYRCASSPGTTGELFFGEGSRLTVL.

The chain links TRBV7-8 to TRBJ1-3, with D uncertain. The V end lost 9 bases, the J end lost 4 bases, and 22 bases lay between the germline ends. This CDR3 contains 16 residues. CDR1 is SGHVS and CDR2 is FQNEAQ in the germline V gene. CDR3 DNA sequence: TGTGCCAGTCAAGTCCAGAGTTCCTTATCCGGAAACACCATATATTTT. Protein: CASQVQSSLSGNTIYF. Full variable domain (rest looked up from reference TRBV7-8 and TRBJ1-3): GAGVSQSPRYKVAKRGQDVALRCDPISGHVSLFWYQQALGQGPEFLTYFQNEAQLDKSGLPSDRFFAERPEGSVSTLKIQRTQQEDSAVYLCASQVQSSLSGNTIYFGEGSWLTVV.

The chain has TRBV24-1 and TRBJ1-1; perhaps TRBD1 as D (6 bases). With 3 bases removed from V and 4 bases from J, the gap between germline ends came to 8 bases. The CDR3 is 13 residues long. Germline V lookup: CDR1 KGHDR, CDR2 SFDVKD. The CDR3 protein is CATSDEDSTEAFF. The CDR3 DNA follows: TGTGCCACCAGTGATGAGGACAGCACTGAAGCTTTCTTT.

This chain links TRBV13 with TRBJ1-2; 10 bases map to TRBD1. The junction had 2 bases not matched to a gene; V was cut back by 5 bases and J by 11 bases. The CDR3 sequence is 11 residues long. The germline gives CDR1 PRHDT, CDR2 FYEKMQ (reference sequence). The CDR3 DNA reads TGTGCCAGCAGCCTGGGACAGGGGTACACCTTC. This sequence encodes CASSLGQGYTF.

As for this clone: A read error may produce the germline difference seen at one junction end. This chain connects TRBV2 to TRBJ1-4; the match to TRBD1 covers 8 bases. CDR3 length equals 16 residues. Germline V gives CDR1 SNHLY, CDR2 FYNNEI. The CDR3 DNA sequence: TGTGCCAGCAGTAAAGCGGGGACAGGTCCTAATGAAAAACTGTTTTTT. Its translation: CASSKAGTGPNEKLFF.

The chain joins TRBV30 to TRBJ1-5, with a tentative D call TRBD1 (6 bases). The CDR3 length is 15 residues. V was cut by 2 bases and J by 2 bases, with 13 bases left in between. The V gene's germline CDR1 is GTSNPN and CDR2 SVGIG (reference sequence). The CDR3 region has the DNA TGTGCCTGGAGTCACAGGGCTGGCGGCAATCAGCCCCAGCATTTT. Its translation: CAWSHRAGGNQPQHF.

With regard to this clone: A read error may produce the germline difference seen at one junction end. This chain connects TRBV6-2 or TRBV6-3 to TRBJ1-2, with 10 bases fitting TRBD1. This CDR3 has 14 amino acids. Germline CDR1 reads MNHEY; CDR2 reads SVGEGT. This CDR3 reads CASSRANPGQGTFF. CDR3 in DNA: TGTGCCAGCAGTCGAGCGAACCCGGGACAGGGGACATTTTTC.

Only one count was recorded for this clone. The chain is built from TRBV4-1 and TRBJ1-5, with 7 bases matching TRBD1. CDR3 length equals 17 residues. Losses at the gene ends were 4 bases for V and 0 bases for J; bases not matched to a gene: 9. Germline V gene lookup returns CDR1 MGHRA and CDR2 YSYEKL. The CDR3 bases are TGCGCCAGCAGCCCAGGGGGGAACTTATATAGCAATCAGCCCCAGCATTTT. Translating gives CASSPGGNLYSNQPQHF.

The chain carries TRBV19 and TRBJ2-7; D unresolved. The CDR3 has 13 amino acids. With 6 bases removed from V and 5 bases from J, the gap between germline ends came to 14 bases. Germline V gives CDR1 LNHDA, CDR2 SQIVND (reference sequence). In nucleotides, the CDR3 is TGTGCCAGTAGGTCCAGTGGAGAGAACGAGCAGTACTTC. It yields the protein CASRSSGENEQYF.

The gene calls are TRBV29-1 and TRBJ1-1; 10 bases agree with TRBD1. This CDR3 is 14 amino acids long. After removal of 4 bases from V and 7 bases from J, the junction contained 9 bases not matched to a gene. Germline V gene data show CDR1 as SQVTM and CDR2 as ANQGSEA. The CDR3 nucleotides are TGCAGCGTTGGAAAGAGACAGGGGGCTAGTGAAGCTTTCTTT. This sequence encodes CSVGKRQGASEAFF.

This chain uses TRBV19 with TRBJ2-7, with D possibly matching TRBD2 (7 bases). V lost 5 bases to trimming and J lost 3 bases, with 11 bases between them. The germline CDR1 and CDR2 sequences are LNHDA and SQIVND (reference sequence). This CDR3 spans 13 amino acids. The CDR3: CASSPGEGYEQYF. CDR3 nucleotide sequence: TGTGCCAGTAGTCCAGGGGAGGGCTACGAGCAGTACTTC.

The V gene is TRBV27, the J gene TRBJ1-6; the D is unclear. Germline lookup yields CDR1 MNHEY and CDR2 SMNVEV (reference sequence). The CDR3 loop spans 16 amino acids. The V gene lost 7 bases and the J gene lost 7 bases, with 20 bases spanning the gap. The CDR3 loop is CASMPVPARRNSPLHF. In DNA, the CDR3 is TGTGCCAGCATGCCCGTTCCTGCGAGGAGGAATTCACCCCTCCACTTT.

The chain carries TRBV7-9 and TRBJ1-4, with D possibly matching TRBD1 (5 bases). This CDR3 has 15 residues. The germline V gene encodes CDR1 SEHNR and CDR2 FQNEAQ (reference sequence). The germline V and J ends were trimmed by 4 bases and 2 bases, with 11 bases remaining between them. CDR3 nucleotides: TGTGCCAGCAGCTCCGGACAATCCACTAATGAAAAACTGTTTTTT. This encodes CASSSGQSTNEKLFF.

The chain uses TRBV12-5 and TRBJ2-7; 8 bases line up with TRBD1. Trimming at V came to 2 bases and at J to 1 base, leaving 4 bases not matched to a gene. The germline gives CDR1 LGHNT, CDR2 FRNRAP. The CDR3 covers 15 residues. CDR3 in amino acids: CASGLTGTGSYEQYF. The DNA for the CDR3 is TGTGCTAGTGGTTTGACCGGGACAGGTTCCTACGAGCAGTACTTC.

This sequence joins TRBV7-9 and TRBJ1-1; no clear D. Germline values: CDR1 SEHNR, CDR2 FQNEAQ (reference sequence). The CDR3 is 14 residues long. The V end lost 2 bases, the J end lost 4 bases, and 11 bases lay between the germline ends. CDR3: CASSLLGSGTEAFF. The CDR3 DNA follows: TGTGCCAGCAGCTTACTGGGTTCCGGCACTGAAGCTTTCTTT. Full variable domain (missing parts from reference TRBV7-9 and TRBJ1-1): DTGVSQNPRHKITKRGQNVTFRCDPISEHNRLYWYRQTLGQGPEFLTYFQNEAQLEKSRLLSDRFSAERPKGSFSTLEIQRTEQGDSAMYLCASSLLGSGTEAFFGQGTRLTVV.

V gene TRBV4-3 combines with J gene TRBJ1-1, with 7 bases that match TRBD1. The ends lost 6 bases at V and 2 bases at J; junction bases unmatched: 12. CDR3 length: 16 amino acids. Germline CDR1 reads LGHNA; CDR2 reads YSLEER. The CDR3 bases are TGCGCCAGCAGGTCAGAGGGGGCGCGGGACAACACTGAAGCTTTCTTT. It encodes CASRSEGARDNTEAFF.

The chain has TRBV7-9 and TRBJ1-2; D gene unclear. Trimming took off 8 bases at V and 6 bases at J, with 13 bases between the two ends. CDR3 length: 12 amino acids. Germline values: CDR1 SEHNR, CDR2 FQNEAQ (reference sequence). CDR3 DNA: TGTGCCAGCTCCTGGGGTAGGGATGGCTACACCTTC. It codes for CASSWGRDGYTF.

The chain couples TRBV6-5 to TRBJ2-1; 10 nucleotides agree with TRBD2. J gave up 3 bases and V 2 bases, and 4 bases lay outside the gene matches. The CDR3 runs 16 residues. Germline V gene sequence: CDR1 MNHEY, CDR2 SVGAGI. The chain's CDR3 is CASSYRIAGGYNEQFF. Here the CDR3 DNA reads TGTGCCAGCAGTTACCGTATAGCGGGGGGCTACAATGAGCAGTTCTTC.

Concerning this clone itself: The same CDR3 can be traced to other DNA sequences in this sample. This chain links TRBV18 with TRBJ2-3, with D perhaps matching TRBD1 or TRBD2 (6 bases each). V was cut by 4 bases and J by 6 bases, with 8 bases left in between. The CDR3 spans 12 residues. Germline CDR1 and CDR2: KGHSH and LQKENI. Written as DNA, the CDR3 is TGTGCCAGCTCACAGGGGGGCGATACGCAGTATTTT. Amino acid sequence: CASSQGGDTQYF. Combining the CDR3 with reference TRBV18 and TRBJ2-3 gives the whole variable domain NAGVMQNPRHLVRRRGQEARLRCSPMKGHSHVYWYRQLPEEGLKFMVYLQKENIIDESGMPKERFSAEFPKEGPSILRIQQVVRGDSAAYFCASSQGGDTQYFGPGTRLTVL.